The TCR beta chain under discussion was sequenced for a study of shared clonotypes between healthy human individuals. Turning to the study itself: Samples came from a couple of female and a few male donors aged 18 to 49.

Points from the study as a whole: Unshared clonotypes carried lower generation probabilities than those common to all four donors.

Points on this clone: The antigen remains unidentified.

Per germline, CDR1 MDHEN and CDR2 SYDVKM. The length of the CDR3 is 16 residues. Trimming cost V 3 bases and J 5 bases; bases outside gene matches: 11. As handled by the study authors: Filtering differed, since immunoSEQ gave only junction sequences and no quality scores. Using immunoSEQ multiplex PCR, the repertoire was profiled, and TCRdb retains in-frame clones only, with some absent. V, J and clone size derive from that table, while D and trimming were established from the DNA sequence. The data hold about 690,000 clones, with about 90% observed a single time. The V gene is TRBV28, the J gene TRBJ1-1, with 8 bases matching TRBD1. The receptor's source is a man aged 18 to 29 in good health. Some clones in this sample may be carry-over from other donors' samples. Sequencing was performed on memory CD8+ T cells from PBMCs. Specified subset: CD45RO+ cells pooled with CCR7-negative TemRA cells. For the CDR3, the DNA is TGTGCCAGCAGTTTTGACAGGGGCATTGGGGGGACTGAAGCTTTCTTT. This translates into CASSFDRGIGGTEAFF.